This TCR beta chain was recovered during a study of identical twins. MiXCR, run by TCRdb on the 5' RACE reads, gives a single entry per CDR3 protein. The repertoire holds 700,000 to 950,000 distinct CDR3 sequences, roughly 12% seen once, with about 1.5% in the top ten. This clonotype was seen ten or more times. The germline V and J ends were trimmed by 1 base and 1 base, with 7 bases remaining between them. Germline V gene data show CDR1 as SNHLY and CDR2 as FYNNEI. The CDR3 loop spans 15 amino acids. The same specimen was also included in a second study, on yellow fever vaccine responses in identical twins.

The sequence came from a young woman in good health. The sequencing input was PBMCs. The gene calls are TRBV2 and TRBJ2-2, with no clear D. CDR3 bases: TGTGCCAGCAGTGAAGTCCCTATGAACACCGGGGAGCTGTTTTTT. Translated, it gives CASSEVPMNTGELFF.